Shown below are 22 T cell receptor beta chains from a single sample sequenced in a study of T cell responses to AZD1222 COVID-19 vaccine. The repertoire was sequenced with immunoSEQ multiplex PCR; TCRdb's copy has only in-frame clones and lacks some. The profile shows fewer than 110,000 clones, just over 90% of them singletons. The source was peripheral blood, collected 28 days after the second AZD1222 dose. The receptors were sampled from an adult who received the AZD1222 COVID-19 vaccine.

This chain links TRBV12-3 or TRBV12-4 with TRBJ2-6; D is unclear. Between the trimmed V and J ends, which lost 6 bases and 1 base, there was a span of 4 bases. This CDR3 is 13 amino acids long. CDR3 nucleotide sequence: TGTGCCAGCAGGTGGTCTGGGGCCAACGTCCTGACTTTC. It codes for CASRWSGANVLTF.

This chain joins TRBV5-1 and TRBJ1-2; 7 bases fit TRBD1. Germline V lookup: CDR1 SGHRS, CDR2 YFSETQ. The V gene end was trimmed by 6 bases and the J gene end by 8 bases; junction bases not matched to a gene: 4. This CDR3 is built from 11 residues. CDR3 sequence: CASKGARGYTF. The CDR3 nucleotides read TGCGCCAGCAAGGGGGCAAGGGGCTACACCTTC.

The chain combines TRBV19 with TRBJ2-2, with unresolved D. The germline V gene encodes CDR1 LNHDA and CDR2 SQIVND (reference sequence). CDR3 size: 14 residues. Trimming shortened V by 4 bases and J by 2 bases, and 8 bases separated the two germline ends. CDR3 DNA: TGTGCCAGTAGTACTGGGTTTAACACCGGGGAGCTGTTTTTT. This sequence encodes CASSTGFNTGELFF.

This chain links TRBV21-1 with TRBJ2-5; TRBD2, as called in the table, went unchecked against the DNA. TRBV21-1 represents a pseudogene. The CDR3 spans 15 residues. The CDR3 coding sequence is TGTGCCAGCAGCAAACTGGCAGCGGAGGGGGAGACCCAGTACTTC. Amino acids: CASSKLAAEGETQYF.

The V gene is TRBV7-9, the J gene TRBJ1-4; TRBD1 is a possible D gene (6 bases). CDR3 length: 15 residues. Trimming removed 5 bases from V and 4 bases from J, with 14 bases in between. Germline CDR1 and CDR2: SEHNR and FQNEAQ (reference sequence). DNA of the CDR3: TGTGCCAGCAGCCGACGACAGGCCCTTAATGAAAAACTGTTTTTT. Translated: CASSRRQALNEKLFF.

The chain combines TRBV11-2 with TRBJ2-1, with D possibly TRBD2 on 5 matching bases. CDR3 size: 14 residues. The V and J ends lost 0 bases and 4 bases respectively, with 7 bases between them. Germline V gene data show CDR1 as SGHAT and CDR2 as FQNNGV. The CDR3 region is CASSLEPGYNEQFF. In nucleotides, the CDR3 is TGTGCCAGCAGCTTAGAGCCGGGGTACAATGAGCAGTTCTTC. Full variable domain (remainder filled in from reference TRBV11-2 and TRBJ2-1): EAGVAQSPRYKIIEKRQSVAFWCNPISGHATLYWYQQILGQGPKLLIQFQNNGVVDDSQLPKDRFSAERLKGVDSTLKIQPAKLEDSAVYLCASSLEPGYNEQFFGPGTRLTVL.

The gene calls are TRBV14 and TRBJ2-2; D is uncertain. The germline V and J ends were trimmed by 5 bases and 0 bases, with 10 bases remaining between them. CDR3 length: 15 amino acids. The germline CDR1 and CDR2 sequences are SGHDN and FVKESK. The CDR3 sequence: CASSFSTSNTGELFF. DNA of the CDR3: TGTGCCAGCAGCTTTAGTACATCGAACACCGGGGAGCTGTTTTTT.

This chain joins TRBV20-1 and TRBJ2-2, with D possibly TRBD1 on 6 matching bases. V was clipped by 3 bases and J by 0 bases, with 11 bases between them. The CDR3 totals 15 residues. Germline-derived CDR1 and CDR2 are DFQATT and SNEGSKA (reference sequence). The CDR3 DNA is TGCAGTGCTAGTGGCAGGGGATCGAACACCGGGGAGCTGTTTTTT. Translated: CSASGRGSNTGELFF.

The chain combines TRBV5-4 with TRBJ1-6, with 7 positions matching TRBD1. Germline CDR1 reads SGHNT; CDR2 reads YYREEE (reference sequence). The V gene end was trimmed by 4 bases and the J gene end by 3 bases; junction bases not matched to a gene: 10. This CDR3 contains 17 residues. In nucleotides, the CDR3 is TGTGCCAGCAGCCGCGTGCCAGGGGGTATCTATAATTCACCCCTCCACTTT. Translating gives CASSRVPGGIYNSPLHF.

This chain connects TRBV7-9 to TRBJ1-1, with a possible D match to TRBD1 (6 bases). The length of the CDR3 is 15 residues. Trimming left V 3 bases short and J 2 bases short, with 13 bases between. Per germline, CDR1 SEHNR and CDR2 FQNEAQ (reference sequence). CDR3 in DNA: TGTGCCAGCAGCTTTGGTAGGACAGAAAACACTGAAGCTTTCTTT. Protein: CASSFGRTENTEAFF.

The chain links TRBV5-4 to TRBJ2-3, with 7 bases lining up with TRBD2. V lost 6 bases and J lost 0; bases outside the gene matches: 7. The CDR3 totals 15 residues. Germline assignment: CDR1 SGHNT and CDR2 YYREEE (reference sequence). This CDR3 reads CASTAGVGSTDTQYF. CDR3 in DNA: TGTGCCAGCACGGCGGGAGTGGGTAGCACAGATACGCAGTATTTT.

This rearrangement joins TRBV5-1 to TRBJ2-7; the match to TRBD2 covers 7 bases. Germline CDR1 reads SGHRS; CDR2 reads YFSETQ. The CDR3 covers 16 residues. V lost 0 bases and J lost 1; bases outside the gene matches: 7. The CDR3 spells CASSLAGREGSYEQYF. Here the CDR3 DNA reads TGCGCCAGCAGCTTGGCCGGCAGGGAGGGGTCCTACGAGCAGTACTTC. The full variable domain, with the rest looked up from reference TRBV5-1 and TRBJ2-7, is KAGVTQTPRYLIKTRGQQVTLSCSPISGHRSVSWYQQTPGQGLQFLFEYFSETQRNKGNFPGRFSGRQFSNSRSEMNVSTLELGDSALYLCASSLAGREGSYEQYFGPGTRLTVT.

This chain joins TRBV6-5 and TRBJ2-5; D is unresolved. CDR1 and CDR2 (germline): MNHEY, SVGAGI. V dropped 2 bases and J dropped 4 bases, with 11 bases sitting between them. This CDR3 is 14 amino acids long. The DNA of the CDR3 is TGTGCCAGCAGTTACCTTGGTTTTGGAGAGACCCAGTACTTC. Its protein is CASSYLGFGETQYF.

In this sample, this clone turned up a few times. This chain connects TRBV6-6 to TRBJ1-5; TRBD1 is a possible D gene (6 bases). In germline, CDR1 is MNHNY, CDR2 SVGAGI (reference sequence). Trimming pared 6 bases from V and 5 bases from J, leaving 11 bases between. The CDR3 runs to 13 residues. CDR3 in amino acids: CASRKNRDQPQHF. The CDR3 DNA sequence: TGTGCCAGCAGAAAAAACAGGGATCAGCCCCAGCATTTT.

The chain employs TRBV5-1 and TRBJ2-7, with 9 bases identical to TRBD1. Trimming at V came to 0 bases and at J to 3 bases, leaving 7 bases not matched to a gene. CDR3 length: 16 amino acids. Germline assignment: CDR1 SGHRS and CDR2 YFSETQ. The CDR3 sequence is CASSLAGGQGLYEQYF. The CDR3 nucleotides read TGCGCCAGCAGCTTGGCCGGGGGACAGGGACTCTACGAGCAGTACTTC. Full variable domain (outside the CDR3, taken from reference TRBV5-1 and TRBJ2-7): KAGVTQTPRYLIKTRGQQVTLSCSPISGHRSVSWYQQTPGQGLQFLFEYFSETQRNKGNFPGRFSGRQFSNSRSEMNVSTLELGDSALYLCASSLAGGQGLYEQYFGPGTRLTVT.

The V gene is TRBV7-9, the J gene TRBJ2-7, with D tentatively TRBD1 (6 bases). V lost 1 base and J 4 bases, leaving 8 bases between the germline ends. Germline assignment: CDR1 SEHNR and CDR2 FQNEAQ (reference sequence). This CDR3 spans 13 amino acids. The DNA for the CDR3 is TGTGCCAGCAGCTTAGGACAGGTTTACGAGCAGTACTTC. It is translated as CASSLGQVYEQYF.

CDR3 sequence: CASSHASGQRYEQYF. The CDR3 bases are TGCGCCAGCAGCCATGCCTCGGGACAGCGGTACGAGCAGTACTTC. The chain combines TRBV4-1 with TRBJ2-7; 7 nucleotides match TRBD1. The CDR3 runs 15 residues. The J segment lost 4 bases and the V segment lost 3 bases, leaving 9 bases of the junction unmatched. Germline V lookup: CDR1 MGHRA, CDR2 YSYEKL.

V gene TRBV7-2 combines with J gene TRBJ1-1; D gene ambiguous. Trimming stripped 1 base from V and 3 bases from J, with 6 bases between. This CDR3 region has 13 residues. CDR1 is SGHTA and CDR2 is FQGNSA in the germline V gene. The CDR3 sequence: CASSLVGYTEAFF. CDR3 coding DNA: TGTGCCAGCAGCTTAGTGGGGTACACTGAAGCTTTCTTT.

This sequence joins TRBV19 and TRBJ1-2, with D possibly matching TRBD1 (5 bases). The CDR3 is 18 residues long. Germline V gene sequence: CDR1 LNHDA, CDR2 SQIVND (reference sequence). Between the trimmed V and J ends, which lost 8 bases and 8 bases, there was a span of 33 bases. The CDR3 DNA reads TGTGCCAGTGGGTCGGTCCCGGGACGGGACGTCCCCGGCGGAGGCTACACCTTC. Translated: CASGSVPGRDVPGGGYTF.

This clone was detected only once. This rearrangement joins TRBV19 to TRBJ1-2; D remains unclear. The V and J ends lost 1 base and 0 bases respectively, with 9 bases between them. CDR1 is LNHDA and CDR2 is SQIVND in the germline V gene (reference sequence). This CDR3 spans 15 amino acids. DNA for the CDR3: TGTGCCAGTAGTATAGTTACAGCAGCTAACTATGGCTACACCTTC. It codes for CASSIVTAANYGYTF.

DNA for the CDR3: TGCAGCGCCATGGGACAGTACACTGAAGCTTTCTTT. Translating it yields CSAMGQYTEAFF. The chain joins TRBV29-1 to TRBJ1-1; TRBD1 agrees at 7 bases. CDR3 length: 12 residues. Per germline, CDR1 SQVTM and CDR2 ANQGSEA. The J segment lost 3 bases and the V segment lost 7 bases, leaving 5 bases of the junction unmatched.

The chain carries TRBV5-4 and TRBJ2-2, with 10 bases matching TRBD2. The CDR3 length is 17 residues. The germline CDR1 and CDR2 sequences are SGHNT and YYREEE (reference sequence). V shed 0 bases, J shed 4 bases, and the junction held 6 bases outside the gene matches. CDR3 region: CASSLAMLAGATGELFF. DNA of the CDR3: TGTGCCAGCAGCTTGGCTATGCTAGCGGGGGCCACCGGGGAGCTGTTTTTT.